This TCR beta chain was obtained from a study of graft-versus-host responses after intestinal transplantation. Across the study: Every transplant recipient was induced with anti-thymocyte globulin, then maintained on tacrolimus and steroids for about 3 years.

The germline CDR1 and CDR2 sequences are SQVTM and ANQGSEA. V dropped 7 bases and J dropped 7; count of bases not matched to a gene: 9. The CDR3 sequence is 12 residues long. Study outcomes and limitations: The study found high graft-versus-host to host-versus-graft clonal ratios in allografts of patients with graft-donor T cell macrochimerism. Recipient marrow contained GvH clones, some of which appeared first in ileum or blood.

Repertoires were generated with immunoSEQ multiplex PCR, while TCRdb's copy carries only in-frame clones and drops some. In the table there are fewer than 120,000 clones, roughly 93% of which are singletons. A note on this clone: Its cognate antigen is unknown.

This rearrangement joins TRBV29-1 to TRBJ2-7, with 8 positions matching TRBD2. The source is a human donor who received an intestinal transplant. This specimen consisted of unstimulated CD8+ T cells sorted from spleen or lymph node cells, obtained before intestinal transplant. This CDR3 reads CSALAGSGEQYF. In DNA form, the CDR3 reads TGCAGCGCATTAGCGGGGTCGGGTGAGCAGTACTTC.